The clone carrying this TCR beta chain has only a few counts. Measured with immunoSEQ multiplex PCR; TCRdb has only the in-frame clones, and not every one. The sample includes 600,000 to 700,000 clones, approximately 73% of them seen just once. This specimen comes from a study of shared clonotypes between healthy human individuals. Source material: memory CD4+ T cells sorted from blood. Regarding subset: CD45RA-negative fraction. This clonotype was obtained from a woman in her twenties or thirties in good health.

The CDR3 DNA follows: TGTGCCAGCAGCTTAGCGACGGGCGGGATGAACACTGAAGCTTTCTTT. This gives the protein CASSLATGGMNTEAFF. The gene calls are TRBV7-2 and TRBJ1-1; D is uncertain. CDR1 SGHTA and CDR2 FQGNSA come from the germline V gene. Trimming removed 0 bases at V and 0 bases at J, with 11 bases between. CDR3 length equals 16 residues.